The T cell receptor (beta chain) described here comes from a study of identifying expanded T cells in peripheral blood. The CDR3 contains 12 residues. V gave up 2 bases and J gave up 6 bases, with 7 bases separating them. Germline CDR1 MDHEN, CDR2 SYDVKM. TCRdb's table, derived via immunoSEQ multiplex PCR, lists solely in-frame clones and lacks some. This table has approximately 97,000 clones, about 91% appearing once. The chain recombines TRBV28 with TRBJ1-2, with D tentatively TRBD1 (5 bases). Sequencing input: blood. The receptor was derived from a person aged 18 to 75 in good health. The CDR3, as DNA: TGTGCCAGCAGTTTAACGGGGGATGGCTACACCTTC. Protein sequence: CASSLTGDGYTF.